This TCR beta chain was identified in a study of beta chain features in type 1 diabetes. Expressed TCRB transcripts were sequenced after all isolated RNA was converted to cDNA. Assay used: immunoSEQ multiplex PCR; TCRdb lists only in-frame clones, some missing. This table has 970,000 or so clones, 15% to 20% appearing once. Unmatched junction bases numbered 9, after V lost 2 bases and J lost 4 bases. CDR1 and CDR2 (germline): SGHKS, YYEKEE (reference sequence). CDR3 size: 16 residues. This clone was counted a few times. J is TRBJ2-3 and V is TRBV5-5, with 8 bases lining up with TRBD2. Sequencing used naive CD4+ T cells from blood. The clonotype comes from a woman under 30 in good health. The CDR3 spells CASSFAGGSFPDTQYF. CDR3 DNA: TGTGCCAGCAGCTTCGCGGGAGGTTCCTTTCCAGATACGCAGTATTTT.